The T cell receptor beta chain under discussion was sequenced for a study of a mutant IDH1 vaccine in newly diagnosed glioma. Study summary: Treatment recipients were about 60% male and roughly 38% female, and their mean age was approximately 42 years.

For this clone: Its matching antigen is unknown.

Sample time point: week 11, during vaccination. Topical imiquimod was applied with each vaccine dose, which held 300 ug of mutant IDH1 20-mer peptide. The CDR3 consists of 16 residues. Between the trimmed V and J ends, which lost 4 bases and 0 bases, there was a span of 15 bases. Germline CDR1 reads SGHRS; CDR2 reads YFSETQ. Measured with immunoSEQ multiplex PCR; TCRdb has only the in-frame clones, and not every one. The table shows about 120,000 clones, with almost 90% occurring only once. This receptor was identified in a woman aged 45-65 years with glioma. Sample: PBMCs, taken from a glioma patient whose treatment included an IDH1 peptide vaccine. The gene calls are TRBV5-1 and TRBJ2-3; TRBD1 might be the D (5 bases). The CDR3 sequence is CASSPGWGFSTDTQYF. The CDR3 nucleotides are TGCGCCAGCAGCCCAGGGTGGGGTTTTAGCACAGATACGCAGTATTTT.